This TCR beta chain was captured by sequencing in a study of T cell responses to AZD1222 COVID-19 vaccine. Generated by immunoSEQ multiplex PCR, the TCRdb table keeps only in-frame clones and is missing some. Among a few hundred thousand clones listed, roughly 93% were seen once. The germline CDR1 and CDR2 sequences are SGHNT and YYREEE (reference sequence). The CDR3 totals 15 residues. V lost 0 bases and J lost 0; bases outside the gene matches: 2. This TCR was recovered from an adult in good health. The rearrangement uses TRBV5-4 and TRBJ2-7; 8 bases agree with TRBD1. The sample was peripheral blood, taken on day 0 of AZD1222 vaccination. The DNA of the CDR3 is TGTGCCAGCAGCTTGGGAGGGACAGGCTCCTACGAGCAGTACTTC. Protein product: CASSLGGTGSYEQYF.